The 2 T cell receptor beta chains presented below share a single source sample, sequenced in a study of blood T cell repertoires in COVID-19. TCRdb keeps only in-frame clones here, not all; method: immunoSEQ multiplex PCR. The sample lists roughly 200,000 clones, about 80% seen once, with around 6.9% in the top ten. Specimen: peripheral blood. The receptors derive from a man in his sixties with acute or convalescent COVID-19.

The chain links TRBV5-1 to TRBJ1-3; TRBD1 aligns across 7 bases. Germline loops: CDR1 SGHRS, CDR2 YFSETQ. The CDR3 is 14 residues long. The J segment lost 5 bases and the V segment lost 0 bases, leaving 2 bases of the junction unmatched. The CDR3 DNA sequence: TGCGCCAGCAGCTTGGGACAGGGCCGAAACACCATATATTTT. Its translation is CASSLGQGRNTIYF.

This clone has a single count. V is TRBV2 and J is TRBJ1-5; TRBD1 is a possible D gene (5 bases). V was clipped by 4 bases and J by 6 bases, with 19 bases between them. The CDR3 covers 16 residues. The germline V gene has CDR1 SNHLY and CDR2 FYNNEI. CDR3 nucleotide sequence: TGTGCCAGCAGTGTTCTCCCAGGGAAGCTGGGTCAGCCCCAGCATTTT. Encoded protein: CASSVLPGKLGQPQHF.